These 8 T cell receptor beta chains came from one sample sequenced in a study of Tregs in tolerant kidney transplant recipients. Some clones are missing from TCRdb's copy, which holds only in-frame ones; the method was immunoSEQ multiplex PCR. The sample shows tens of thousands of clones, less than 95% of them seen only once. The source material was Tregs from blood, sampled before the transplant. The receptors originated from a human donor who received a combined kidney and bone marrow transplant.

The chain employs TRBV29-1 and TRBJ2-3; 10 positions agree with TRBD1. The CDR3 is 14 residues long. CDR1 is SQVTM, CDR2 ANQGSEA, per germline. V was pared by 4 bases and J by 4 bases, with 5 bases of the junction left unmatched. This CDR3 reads CSVGGTGVSDTQYF. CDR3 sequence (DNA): TGCAGCGTTGGCGGGACAGGGGTTTCAGATACGCAGTATTTT.

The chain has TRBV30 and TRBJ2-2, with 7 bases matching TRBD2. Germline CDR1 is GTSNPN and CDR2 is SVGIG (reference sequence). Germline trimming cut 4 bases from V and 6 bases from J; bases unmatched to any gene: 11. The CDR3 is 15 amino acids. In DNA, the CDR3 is TGTGCCTGGAATCGGGCGGGAGCGGGATCCGGGGAGCTGTTTTTT. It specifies CAWNRAGAGSGELFF.

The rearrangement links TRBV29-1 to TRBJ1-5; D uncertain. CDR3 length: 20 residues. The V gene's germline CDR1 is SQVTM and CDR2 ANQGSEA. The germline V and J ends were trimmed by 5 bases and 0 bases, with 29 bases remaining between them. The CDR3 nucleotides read TGCAGCGTTACCTTTGATCCGGGCCGCCCCTCGTCGAATAGCAATCAGCCCCAGCATTTT. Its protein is CSVTFDPGRPSSNSNQPQHF.

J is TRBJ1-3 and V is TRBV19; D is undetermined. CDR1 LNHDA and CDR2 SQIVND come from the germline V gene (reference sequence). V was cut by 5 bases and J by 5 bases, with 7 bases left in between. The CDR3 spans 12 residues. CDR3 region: CASSERRNTIYF. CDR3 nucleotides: TGTGCCAGTAGTGAGAGGAGAAACACCATATATTTT.

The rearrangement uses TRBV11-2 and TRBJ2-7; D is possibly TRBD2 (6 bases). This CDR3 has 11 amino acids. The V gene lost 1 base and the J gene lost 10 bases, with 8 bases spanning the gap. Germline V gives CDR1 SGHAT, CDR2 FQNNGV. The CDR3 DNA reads TGTGCCAGCAGCTTAGGGGGGGTTCAGTACTTC. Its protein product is CASSLGGVQYF.

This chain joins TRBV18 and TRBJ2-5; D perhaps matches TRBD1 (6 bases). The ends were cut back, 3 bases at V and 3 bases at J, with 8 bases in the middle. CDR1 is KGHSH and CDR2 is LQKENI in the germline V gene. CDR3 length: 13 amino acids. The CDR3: CASSPDREETQYF. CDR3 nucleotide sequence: TGTGCCAGCTCACCGGACAGAGAAGAGACCCAGTACTTC.

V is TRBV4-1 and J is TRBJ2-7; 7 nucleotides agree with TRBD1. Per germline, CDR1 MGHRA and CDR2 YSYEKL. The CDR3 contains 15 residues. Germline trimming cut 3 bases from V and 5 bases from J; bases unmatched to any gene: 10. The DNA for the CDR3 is TGCGCCAGCAGCCAGGGACGGACAGGTCGCGACGAGCAGTACTTC. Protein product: CASSQGRTGRDEQYF.

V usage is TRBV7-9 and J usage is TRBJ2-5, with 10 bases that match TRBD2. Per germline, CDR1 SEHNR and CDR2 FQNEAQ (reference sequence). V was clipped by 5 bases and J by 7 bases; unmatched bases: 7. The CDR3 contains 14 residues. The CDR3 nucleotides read TGTGCCAGCAGCCAAGCGGGAGGGTTAGGGACCCAGTACTTC. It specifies CASSQAGGLGTQYF. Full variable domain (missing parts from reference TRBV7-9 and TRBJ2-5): DTGVSQNPRHKITKRGQNVTFRCDPISEHNRLYWYRQTLGQGPEFLTYFQNEAQLEKSRLLSDRFSAERPKGSFSTLEIQRTEQGDSAMYLCASSQAGGLGTQYFGPGTRLLVL.